Presented here are 25 T cell receptor beta chains from one specimen sequenced in a study of blood T cells in healthy people across ages. Using a J-beta primer mix together with a sample-barcoded 5' primer, a second PCR was run for about 6 to 12 cycles. TCRdb itself ran the 5' RACE reads through MiXCR, one entry per CDR3 protein. The table records 550,000 to 650,000 distinct CDR3 sequences, 25% to 35% of them present only once. The sequencing sample was made of blood. The source of these receptors is an elderly woman in good health.

Ten or more counts support this clonotype. This sequence joins TRBV30 and TRBJ1-2; D is possibly TRBD1 (6 bases). CDR1 is GTSNPN, CDR2 SVGIG, per germline (reference sequence). V was trimmed by 0 bases and J by 8 bases, leaving 19 bases between them. The CDR3 contains 15 residues. The CDR3 is CAWSVVGHPKGGYTF. The DNA of the CDR3 is TGTGCCTGGAGTGTGGTGGGACATCCTAAAGGGGGCTACACCTTC.

Remarks on this clonotype: This may arise from a read error, as a much more abundant clone is one base away. This chain connects TRBV5-1 to TRBJ2-5; 9 positions agree with TRBD2. The ends lost 0 bases at V and 11 bases at J; junction bases unmatched: 14. The CDR3 length is 16 residues. Germline-derived CDR1 and CDR2 are SGHRS and YFSETQ. CDR3 sequence reads: CASSLAQAGGYNEQYF. CDR3 coding DNA: TGCGCCAGCAGCTTGGCGCAAGCGGGGGGATACAATGAGCAGTACTTC.

The chain combines TRBV12-3 or TRBV12-4 with TRBJ2-3, with TRBD1 matching over 7 bases. The CDR3 contains 15 residues. J was trimmed by 11 bases and V by 6 bases; bases with no gene match: 17. CDR3 sequence: CASRYRQGSTDVQYF. The CDR3 DNA is TGTGCCAGCAGGTATCGACAGGGAAGTACAGATGTGCAGTATTTT.

Many counts were recorded for this clonotype. The J gene is TRBJ1-5, the V gene TRBV20-1; D remains ambiguous. Trimming pared 3 bases from V and 0 bases from J, leaving 12 bases between. The germline gives CDR1 DFQATT, CDR2 SNEGSKA (reference sequence). The CDR3 sequence is 15 residues long. The CDR3 protein is CSARGGQNSNQPQHF. As DNA, the CDR3 is TGCAGTGCTAGGGGAGGGCAGAATAGCAATCAGCCCCAGCATTTT.

The chain has TRBV5-1 and TRBJ1-2; the D is unclear. Trimming removed 4 bases from V and 4 bases from J, with 11 bases in between. The CDR3 loop spans 13 amino acids. Germline values: CDR1 SGHRS, CDR2 YFSETQ. CDR3: CASSPMESYGYTF. The CDR3 nucleotides read TGCGCCAGCAGCCCGATGGAGAGCTATGGCTACACCTTC.

On this clonotype itself: This may stem from a read error, because a much larger clone lies one nucleotide away. The chain links TRBV20-1 to TRBJ2-7; D is uncertain. The V end was cut by 3 bases, the J end by 7 bases, with 10 bases between. CDR1 is DFQATT, CDR2 SNEGSKA, per germline (reference sequence). The CDR3 runs 11 residues. The CDR3 DNA is TGCAGTGCTAGGTTAAGCAATGAGCAGTACTTC. Translated: CSARLSNEQYF.

In this sample, this clonotype turned up a few times. This sequence joins TRBV20-1 and TRBJ1-1; no definite D call. Germline V gene sequence: CDR1 DFQATT, CDR2 SNEGSKA (reference sequence). This CDR3 has 14 residues. V was pared by 3 bases and J by 0 bases, with 11 bases between. The CDR3 here is CSARGTPMNTEAFF. In DNA, the CDR3 is TGCAGTGCTAGGGGAACACCCATGAACACTGAAGCTTTCTTT.

This clonotype was seen more than once but under ten times. Written as DNA, the CDR3 is TGTGCCACCAGCAGAGATCGGGGACAGAGCAATCAGCCCCAGCATTTT. This translates into CATSRDRGQSNQPQHF. This chain links TRBV15 with TRBJ1-5; the match to TRBD1 covers 7 bases. The CDR3 is 16 amino acids. The J segment lost 1 base and the V segment lost 0 bases, leaving 3 bases of the junction unmatched. CDR1 LNHNV and CDR2 YYDKDF come from the germline V gene (reference sequence).

In its sample, this clonotype was seen a few times. The chain uses TRBV20-1 and TRBJ1-1; TRBD1 is a possible D gene (6 bases). This CDR3 has 13 amino acids. The ends were cut back, 5 bases at V and 1 base at J, with 11 bases in the middle. Germline V gene sequence: CDR1 DFQATT, CDR2 SNEGSKA (reference sequence). CDR3 sequence (DNA): TGCAGTGCTCCGGGACAATCGAACACTGAAGCTTTCTTT. Translated, it gives CSAPGQSNTEAFF.

The table lists this clonotype with many counts. The chain is built from TRBV20-1 and TRBJ2-5; perhaps TRBD1 as D (5 bases). The germline V gene encodes CDR1 DFQATT and CDR2 SNEGSKA (reference sequence). CDR3 size: 14 residues. V was cut by 0 bases and J by 6 bases, with 14 bases left in between. As DNA, the CDR3 is TGCAGTGCTAGAGATTCAGGGAAGGGAAAGACCCAGTACTTC. It yields the protein CSARDSGKGKTQYF.

This clonotype appeared many times. The chain recombines TRBV12-3 or TRBV12-4 with TRBJ2-3, with D possibly TRBD2 on 6 matching bases. Trimming took 7 bases from V and 0 from J, leaving 14 bases between them. The CDR3 extends over 15 amino acids. CDR3 coding DNA: TGTGCCAGCACCGTAGACGGGGGTAGCACAGATACGCAGTATTTT. Encoded protein: CASTVDGGSTDTQYF.

This clonotype was seen many times. V and J are TRBV2 and TRBJ1-2, with D unclear. Germline V gene lookup returns CDR1 SNHLY and CDR2 FYNNEI. The V gene lost 0 bases and the J gene lost 1 base, with 6 bases spanning the gap. This CDR3 is built from 14 residues. The CDR3 DNA is TGTGCCAGCAGTGAAGCGCCGATTAACTATGGCTACACCTTC. Amino acids: CASSEAPINYGYTF. The full variable domain, its missing parts supplied by reference TRBV2 and TRBJ1-2, is EPEVTQTPSHQVTQMGQEVILRCVPISNHLYFYWYRQILGQKVEFLVSFYNNEISEKSEIFDDQFSVERPDGSNFTLKIRSTKLEDSAMYFCASSEAPINYGYTFGSGTRLTVV.

On this clonotype itself: The junction shows a germline mismatch at one end, possibly a read error. The CDR3 loop is CARSQGRTGDGYTF. The CDR3 nucleotides read TGTGCCCGCAGCCAAGGAAGGACAGGGGATGGCTACACCTTC. The chain uses TRBV4-2 and TRBJ1-2; 9 bases fit TRBD1. The germline V gene encodes CDR1 LGHNA and CDR2 YNFKEQ. This CDR3 is 14 amino acids long.

This clonotype was recorded many times. The chain links TRBV15 to TRBJ1-1, with D unclear. In germline, CDR1 is LNHNV, CDR2 YYDKDF (reference sequence). The CDR3 sequence is 15 residues long. With 0 bases removed from V and 1 base from J, the gap between germline ends came to 9 bases. The chain's CDR3 is CATSRDGTSNTEAFF. The CDR3 DNA follows: TGTGCCACCAGCAGAGATGGAACCTCGAACACTGAAGCTTTCTTT.

V is TRBV6-5 and J is TRBJ1-3; a possible D gene is TRBD1 (6 bases). The CDR3 has 15 amino acids. Trimming removed 6 bases from V and 0 bases from J, with 12 bases in between. CDR1 and CDR2 (germline): MNHEY, SVGAGI. The CDR3 sequence: CASRVDRFSGNTIYF. The CDR3 DNA sequence: TGTGCCAGCAGGGTAGACAGGTTCTCTGGAAACACCATATATTTT.

This clonotype was observed many times. The genes are TRBV15 and TRBJ1-5; D not resolved. Deletions cut 0 bases from V and 1 base from J, with 13 bases between. This CDR3 contains 17 residues. Germline CDR1 LNHNV, CDR2 YYDKDF (reference sequence). The CDR3 loop is CATSRDAGIRSNQPQHF. The CDR3 DNA follows: TGTGCCACCAGCAGAGATGCGGGGATCCGAAGCAATCAGCCCCAGCATTTT.

The rearrangement links TRBV4-2 to TRBJ1-5, with a tentative D call TRBD1 (5 bases). Trimming left V 1 base short and J 1 base short, with 11 bases between. CDR3 length equals 16 residues. The V gene's germline CDR1 is LGHNA and CDR2 YNFKEQ. CDR3 in DNA: TGTGCCAGCAGCCAAGTTACGGGACGGAGCAATCAGCCCCAGCATTTT. It codes for CASSQVTGRSNQPQHF.

A word on this clonotype: A much more abundant neighbour one base away suggests this may be a read error. The genes are TRBV20-1 and TRBJ2-5, with TRBD2 identical over 7 bases. The V gene's germline CDR1 is DFQATT and CDR2 SNEGSKA (reference sequence). The V segment lost 5 bases and the J segment 13 bases; nucleotides outside the gene matches: 10. The CDR3 covers 11 residues. CDR3 DNA: TGCAGTGCTTCTCCGGGACTACGGAGGTACTTC. Encoded protein: CSASPGLRRYF.

With respect to this clonotype: This could be a read error, since a much larger clone is one nucleotide away. V usage is TRBV7-2 and J usage is TRBJ2-7, with 7 bases aligning to TRBD2. The germline V gene has CDR1 SGHTA and CDR2 FQGNSA. The V and J ends lost 3 bases and 2 bases, in that order; junction bases with no gene match: 7. The length of the CDR3 is 15 residues. The CDR3 DNA reads TGTGCCAGCAGCTTGGCCGGAGCGGGGACCTACGAGCAGTACTTC. Translating gives CASSLAGAGTYEQYF.

Ten or more counts support this clonotype. The rearrangement uses TRBV28 and TRBJ2-7; the match to TRBD1 covers 11 bases. The CDR3 length is 16 residues. From germline, CDR1 is MDHEN and CDR2 SYDVKM. With 6 bases clipped from V and 2 bases from J, the junction kept 9 bases outside the gene matches. The CDR3 sequence: CASRRWGTGGTYEQYF. In DNA, the CDR3 is TGTGCCAGCAGGCGATGGGGGACAGGGGGGACCTACGAGCAGTACTTC.

This clonotype was detected ten times or more. A much larger clone differs from this one at a single base, so this may be a read error. The genes are TRBV7-6 and TRBJ2-1, with TRBD2 identical over 14 bases. The closer fit of TRBJ2-7 to the DNA end suggests the J call may be wrong. The germline V gene encodes CDR1 SGHVS and CDR2 FNYEAQ. The CDR3 consists of 16 residues. The CDR3 reads CASSSGTSGGYNEQYF. In nucleotides, the CDR3 is TGTGCCAGCAGCTCGGGGACTAGCGGGGGCTACAATGAGCAGTACTTC.

The chain joins TRBV30 to TRBJ2-1; no clear D gene. The V and J ends lost 0 bases and 7 bases respectively, with 19 bases between them. The CDR3 sequence is 16 residues long. CDR1 and CDR2 (germline): GTSNPN, SVGIG (reference sequence). The CDR3 sequence: CAWSVLKNPPGNEQFF. The CDR3 DNA is TGTGCCTGGAGTGTACTAAAAAATCCCCCAGGAAATGAGCAGTTCTTC. Complete variable domain (other parts from reference TRBV30 and TRBJ2-1): SQTIHQWPATLVQPVGSPLSLECTVEGTSNPNLYWYRQAAGRGLQLLFYSVGIGQISSEVPQNLSASRPQDRQFILSSKKLLLSDSGFYLCAWSVLKNPPGNEQFFGPGTRLTVL.

The chain recombines TRBV20-1 with TRBJ2-7; 14 bases are shared with TRBD2. J was trimmed by 0 bases and V by 4 bases; bases with no gene match: 5. Germline values: CDR1 DFQATT, CDR2 SNEGSKA (reference sequence). The CDR3 covers 16 residues. The CDR3 sequence: CSATGLAGAPSYEQYF. Here the CDR3 DNA reads TGCAGTGCTACGGGACTAGCGGGAGCCCCCTCCTACGAGCAGTACTTC.

This clonotype was observed a few times. The chain carries TRBV20-1 and TRBJ1-6; 9 bases fit TRBD1. V was clipped by 3 bases and J by 8 bases; unmatched bases: 2. CDR1 is DFQATT and CDR2 is SNEGSKA in the germline V gene (reference sequence). The CDR3 loop spans 13 amino acids. The CDR3 bases are TGCAGTGCTAGGGGGACAGGGCATTCACCCCTCCACTTT. Its protein is CSARGTGHSPLHF.

This clonotype came up many times. The chain uses TRBV6-5 and TRBJ2-5; 8 bases are shared with TRBD2. Germline values: CDR1 MNHEY, CDR2 SVGAGI. The CDR3 sequence is 15 residues long. With 4 bases clipped from V and 5 bases from J, the junction kept 9 bases outside the gene matches. CDR3 in DNA: TGTGCCAGCAGTTCCCCGGGGGGGGTAAGGGAGACCCAGTACTTC. Protein product: CASSSPGGVRETQYF.